This T cell receptor beta chain was found in a study of blood T cell repertoires in COVID-19. In the study overall: The study drew acute and convalescent COVID-19 samples from the United States, Italy and Spain.

The CDR3 is made up of 15 amino acids. The germline V gene encodes CDR1 MNHNS and CDR2 SASEGT. V trimming: 4 bases; J trimming: 4 bases; junction bases outside the gene matches: 4. Original handling: Estimation of nucleated cell counts relied on the amplification of reference gene primers. The protocol was immunoSEQ multiplex PCR, while the TCRdb copy is restricted to in-frame clones and leaves out a portion. The V and J calls and the clone size are those of that table, but D and trimming were determined from the DNA. The table records tens of thousands of clones, more than 80% of them present only once.

The specimen sequenced was peripheral blood. This sequence originates from an elderly man with acute or convalescent COVID-19. V usage is TRBV6-1 and J usage is TRBJ2-1; 10 nucleotides line up with TRBD2. CDR3 DNA: TGTGCCAGCAGTGTAGCGGGGGGTCTTTACAATGAGCAGTTCTTC. It is translated as CASSVAGGLYNEQFF.